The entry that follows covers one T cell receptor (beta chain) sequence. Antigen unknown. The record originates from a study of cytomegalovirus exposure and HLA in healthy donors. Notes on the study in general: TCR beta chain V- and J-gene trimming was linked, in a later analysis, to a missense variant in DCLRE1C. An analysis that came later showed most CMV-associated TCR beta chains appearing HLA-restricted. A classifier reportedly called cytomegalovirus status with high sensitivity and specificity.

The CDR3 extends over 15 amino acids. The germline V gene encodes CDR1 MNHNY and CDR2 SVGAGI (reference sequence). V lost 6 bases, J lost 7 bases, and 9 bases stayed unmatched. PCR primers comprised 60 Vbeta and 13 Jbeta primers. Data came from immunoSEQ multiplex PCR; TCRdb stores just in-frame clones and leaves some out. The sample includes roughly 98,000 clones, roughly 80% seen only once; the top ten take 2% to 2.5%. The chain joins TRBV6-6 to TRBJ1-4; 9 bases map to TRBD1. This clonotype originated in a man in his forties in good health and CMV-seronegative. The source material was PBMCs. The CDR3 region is CASRRDRALIEKLFF. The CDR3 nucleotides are TGTGCCAGCAGGCGGGACAGGGCCTTAATTGAAAAACTGTTTTTT.